These 21 T cell receptor beta chains originate from one sample sequenced in a study of cytomegalovirus exposure and HLA in healthy donors. Use of 60 Vbeta and 13 Jbeta primers characterized the PCR. Repertoires were generated with immunoSEQ multiplex PCR, while TCRdb's copy carries only in-frame clones and drops some. Of more than 95,000 clones in the sample, about four fifths are singletons; the top ten hold roughly 1.9%. The material sequenced was PBMCs. The receptors derive from a man younger than 40 in good health and CMV-seronegative.

This clone was observed once. The V gene is TRBV18, the J gene TRBJ2-7; 10 bases are a match to TRBD1. The CDR3 has 15 amino acids. Trimming at V came to 3 bases and at J to 5 bases, leaving 7 bases not matched to a gene. Germline V lookup: CDR1 KGHSH, CDR2 LQKENI. CDR3 in DNA: TGTGCCAGCTCACCCGCGACAGGGGGCGCGGACGAGCAGTACTTC. This sequence encodes CASSPATGGADEQYF.

The chain employs TRBV29-1 and TRBJ2-3; 8 bases match TRBD2. The CDR3 is made up of 15 amino acids. Germline V gives CDR1 SQVTM, CDR2 ANQGSEA. Trimming removed 3 bases from V and 0 bases from J; junction bases left unmatched: 5. In nucleotides, the CDR3 is TGCAGCGTTGAGATAGCGGGGTCTAGCACAGATACGCAGTATTTT. It yields the protein CSVEIAGSSTDTQYF.

The chain links TRBV6-1 to TRBJ1-5; 7 bases are a match to TRBD1. The junction had 7 bases not matched to a gene; V was cut back by 6 bases and J by 2 bases. CDR1 and CDR2 from the germline V gene are MNHNS and SASEGT. The CDR3 runs 15 residues. The CDR3 here is CASSRQGQGNQPQHF. Written as DNA, the CDR3 is TGTGCCAGCAGCAGACAGGGTCAGGGCAATCAGCCCCAGCATTTT.

This chain joins TRBV7-9 and TRBJ2-7; 7 bases match TRBD1. Trimming cost V 5 bases and J 4 bases; bases outside gene matches: 8. This CDR3 region has 14 residues. Germline V lookup: CDR1 SEHNR, CDR2 FQNEAQ (reference sequence). The CDR3 DNA reads TGTGCCAGCAGCAGCAGGGACAGTCCTTACGAGCAGTACTTC. It yields the protein CASSSRDSPYEQYF.

The chain joins TRBV30 to TRBJ2-1; 7 nucleotides agree with TRBD2. The V and J ends lost 2 bases and 3 bases, in that order; junction bases with no gene match: 7. CDR1 and CDR2 from the germline V gene are GTSNPN and SVGIG (reference sequence). CDR3 length: 15 amino acids. The CDR3 nucleotides are TGTGCCTGGAGTAACCGCCAGCGGGACTACAATGAGCAGTTCTTC. It encodes CAWSNRQRDYNEQFF.

Notes on this clone: An end of the junction does not agree with germline; a read error may underlie this. This chain connects TRBV7-9 to TRBJ1-4; D is uncertain. Germline lookup yields CDR1 SEHNR and CDR2 FQNEAQ (reference sequence). The CDR3 loop spans 17 amino acids. In DNA form, the CDR3 reads TGTTCCAGCAGCTCGCCGTCGGTTTCCCCCTCGGGAGAAAAACTGTTTTTT. This gives the protein CSSSSPSVSPSGEKLFF.

The chain uses TRBV6-5 and TRBJ2-7, with 8 nucleotides matching TRBD1. The CDR3 is 15 amino acids. Germline V gene lookup returns CDR1 MNHEY and CDR2 SVGAGI. V lost 6 bases to trimming and J lost 1 base; unmatched junction nucleotides: 8. The CDR3 here is CASSQQGVPSYEQYF. The CDR3 bases are TGTGCCAGCAGCCAACAGGGGGTTCCTTCCTACGAGCAGTACTTC.

This clone was picked up one time. This sequence joins TRBV5-1 and TRBJ2-3; a possible D gene is TRBD2 (5 bases). The V gene's germline CDR1 is SGHRS and CDR2 YFSETQ. The CDR3 sequence is 15 residues long. V was cut by 0 bases and J by 2 bases, with 10 bases left in between. The CDR3 reads CASSLAGYYTDTQYF. The DNA for the CDR3 is TGCGCCAGCAGCTTGGCGGGATATTACACAGATACGCAGTATTTT.

This clone was found a few times. This chain links TRBV4-3 with TRBJ1-3; D perhaps matches TRBD1 (6 bases). CDR3 size: 17 residues. The germline gives CDR1 LGHNA, CDR2 YSLEER. V lost 0 bases and J 0 bases, leaving 12 bases between the germline ends. CDR3 sequence: CASSQEGAGGSGNTIYF. The CDR3 nucleotides are TGCGCCAGCAGCCAAGAGGGGGCCGGAGGCTCTGGAAACACCATATATTTT.

V and J are TRBV5-4 and TRBJ2-1; 8 nucleotides align to TRBD2. Trimming took 0 bases from V and 7 from J; bases not matched to a gene: 6. There are 15 residues in the CDR3. Germline CDR1 SGHNT, CDR2 YYREEE (reference sequence). The CDR3 bases are TGTGCCAGCAGCTTGGGATGGACTAGCATAAATGAGCAGTTCTTC. This encodes CASSLGWTSINEQFF. The whole variable domain, remainder taken from reference TRBV5-4 and TRBJ2-1, is ETGVTQSPTHLIKTRGQQVTLRCSSQSGHNTVSWYQQALGQGPQFIFQYYREEENGRGNFPPRFSGLQFPNYSSELNVNALELDDSALYLCASSLGWTSINEQFFGPGTRLTVL.

This clone was seen only a few times. Other DNA sequences in this specimen translate into the identical CDR3. This rearrangement joins TRBV4-2 to TRBJ1-1, with a possible D match to TRBD1 (6 bases). The CDR3 has 15 amino acids. Germline CDR1 is LGHNA and CDR2 is YNFKEQ. The germline V and J ends were trimmed by 1 base and 5 bases, with 14 bases remaining between them. CDR3 residues: CASSQGAGVGTEAFF. The CDR3 nucleotides read TGTGCCAGCAGCCAAGGAGCAGGGGTTGGGACTGAAGCTTTCTTT.

The V and J genes are TRBV28 and TRBJ2-1; D is perhaps TRBD2 (6 bases). This CDR3 has 16 amino acids. Trimming removed 7 bases from V and 0 bases from J, with 16 bases in between. Germline V CDR1 and CDR2: MDHEN, SYDVKM. The CDR3 loop is CASTPAGYGSYNEQFF. The DNA of the CDR3 is TGTGCCAGCACCCCCGCGGGGTACGGCTCCTACAATGAGCAGTTCTTC.

The rearrangement links TRBV9 to TRBJ1-3, with TRBD1 matching over 10 bases. Germline CDR1 is SGDLS and CDR2 is YYNGEE. The V gene end was trimmed by 4 bases and the J gene end by 4 bases; junction bases not matched to a gene: 5. There are 15 residues in the CDR3. For the CDR3, the DNA is TGTGCCAGCAGCACGGGACAGGGGCTCGGAAACACCATATATTTT. It is translated as CASSTGQGLGNTIYF.

The chain links TRBV2 to TRBJ1-5; 8 nucleotides align to TRBD1. The J segment lost 5 bases and the V segment lost 6 bases, leaving 9 bases of the junction unmatched. The CDR3 has 15 residues. In germline, CDR1 is SNHLY, CDR2 FYNNEI. CDR3 bases: TGTGCCAGCAGCCAAGACAGGGGTAGTGATCAGCCCCAGCATTTT. Amino acid sequence: CASSQDRGSDQPQHF.

V is TRBV7-2 and J is TRBJ2-3, with TRBD2 identical over 10 bases. The CDR3 length is 16 residues. V lost 5 bases and J lost 4; bases outside the gene matches: 9. Per the germline V gene, CDR1 is SGHTA and CDR2 is FQGNSA. The CDR3 sequence is CASSRPGLALSDTQYF. The CDR3 nucleotides are TGTGCCAGCAGCCGTCCGGGACTAGCGTTATCAGATACGCAGTATTTT.

This clone was found a few times. This chain joins TRBV7-7 and TRBJ2-2; D remains ambiguous. Germline CDR1 and CDR2: SSHAT and FNYEAQ (reference sequence). V was clipped by 8 bases and J by 4 bases, with 14 bases between them. The CDR3 totals 14 residues. The CDR3 DNA reads as TGTGCCAGCGGCCCCCAACGTGGCACCGGGGAGCTGTTTTTT. Amino acid sequence: CASGPQRGTGELFF.

The CDR3 is CASREEGTPNQPQHF. Here the CDR3 DNA reads TGCGCCAGCAGAGAGGAGGGGACACCGAATCAGCCCCAGCATTTT. The V and J genes are TRBV10-2 and TRBJ1-5; maybe TRBD1 (6 bases). This CDR3 comprises 15 residues. The V end was cut by 6 bases, the J end by 4 bases, with 16 bases between. Germline V gene sequence: CDR1 WSHSY, CDR2 SAAADI.

The CDR3 loop reads CASSSVPSTGTLTDTQYF. The CDR3 DNA is TGCGCCAGCAGCTCCGTCCCATCTACAGGGACCCTCACAGATACGCAGTATTTT. The chain has TRBV5-1 and TRBJ2-3; D perhaps matches TRBD1 (6 bases). The CDR3 consists of 18 residues. Germline CDR1 and CDR2: SGHRS and YFSETQ. Trimming took 3 bases from V and 2 from J, leaving 22 bases between them.

This chain joins TRBV27 and TRBJ2-7, with TRBD1 matching over 7 bases. Looked up from germline, CDR1 is MNHEY and CDR2 is SMNVEV (reference sequence). This CDR3 is built from 13 residues. Losses at the gene ends were 8 bases for V and 3 bases for J; bases not matched to a gene: 7. The CDR3 sequence: CASAPGQFYEQYF. In nucleotides, the CDR3 is TGTGCCAGCGCACCGGGACAGTTCTACGAGCAGTACTTC.

The chain carries TRBV6-5 and TRBJ2-7, with a tentative D call TRBD1 (5 bases). CDR1 is MNHEY, CDR2 SVGAGI, per germline. The CDR3 loop spans 14 amino acids. The V end was cut by 2 bases, the J end by 2 bases, with 10 bases between. CDR3 in amino acids: CASSYDSTTYEQYF. The DNA for the CDR3 is TGTGCCAGCAGTTACGACAGCACAACCTACGAGCAGTACTTC.

This sequence joins TRBV7-2 and TRBJ2-7, with 9 bases identical to TRBD2. The CDR3 is 18 amino acids. After removal of 5 bases from V and 2 bases from J, the junction contained 16 bases not matched to a gene. Germline CDR1 is SGHTA and CDR2 is FQGNSA. The CDR3 coding sequence is TGTGCCAGCAGCCCGGCCCCTGGTGGTAGCGGGAGTACCTACGAGCAGTACTTC. Residues: CASSPAPGGSGSTYEQYF.